One sample yielded the 17 T cell receptor beta chains listed below, sequenced in a study of blood T cell repertoires in COVID-19. The table came from immunoSEQ multiplex PCR; TCRdb's copy has only in-frame clones and leaves some out. The data contain approximately 40,000 clones, about 91% of them singletons. The source material was peripheral blood. Receptors originate from a woman older than 75 with acute or convalescent COVID-19.

This chain uses TRBV9 with TRBJ2-2, with 7 bases matching TRBD2. The CDR3 totals 17 residues. Germline V lookup: CDR1 SGDLS, CDR2 YYNGEE. The V gene end was trimmed by 4 bases and the J gene end by 6 bases; junction bases not matched to a gene: 15. The CDR3 DNA follows: TGTGCCAGCAGCTCGCACCTGGGGGGGGTCTCCGCCGGGGAGCTGTTTTTT. Amino acids: CASSSHLGGVSAGELFF. Using reference TRBV9 and TRBJ2-2 for the parts outside the CDR3, the full variable domain is DSGVTQTPKHLITATGQRVTLRCSPRSGDLSVYWYQQSLDQGLQFLIQYYNGEERAKGNILERFSAQQFPDLHSELNLSSLELGDSALYFCASSSHLGGVSAGELFFGEGSRLTVL.

The chain links TRBV6-6 to TRBJ2-1; TRBD2 matches 8 bases. The germline V gene has CDR1 MNHNY and CDR2 SVGAGI (reference sequence). The CDR3 length is 16 residues. The V gene end was trimmed by 0 bases and the J gene end by 4 bases; junction bases not matched to a gene: 5. CDR3: CASSYSGTSRYNEQFF. The CDR3 coding sequence is TGTGCCAGCAGTTACTCCGGGACTAGTCGATACAATGAGCAGTTCTTC.

This clone appeared a single time. The rearrangement links TRBV10-3 to TRBJ1-2; D perhaps matches TRBD1 (5 bases). The germline gives CDR1 ENHRY, CDR2 SYGVKD. Trimming stripped 6 bases from V and 4 bases from J, with 9 bases between. CDR3 size: 12 residues. The CDR3 loop reads CAIRGQGYGYTF. The CDR3 bases are TGTGCCATCAGGGGCCAGGGCTATGGCTACACCTTC.

This clone was found once. The chain has TRBV3-1 (or the pseudogene TRBV3-2) and TRBJ2-1, with D hard to call. CDR3 length: 12 residues. Trimming stripped 5 bases from V and 12 bases from J, with 14 bases between. CDR1 LGHDT and CDR2 YNNKEL come from the germline V gene (reference sequence). The CDR3, as DNA: TGTGCCAGCAGCTCACGCCTCCCCGGGCAGTTCTTC. This encodes CASSSRLPGQFF.

This chain joins TRBV5-1 and TRBJ2-5; 9 positions match TRBD2. V lost 2 bases, J lost 2 bases, and 4 bases stayed unmatched. This CDR3 has 15 residues. CDR1 is SGHRS and CDR2 is YFSETQ in the germline V gene. This CDR3 is CASSLLAGGQETQYF. In DNA, the CDR3 is TGCGCCAGCAGCTTACTTGCGGGGGGGCAAGAGACCCAGTACTTC.

The chain employs TRBV18 and TRBJ1-5, with TRBD1 as a possible D gene (5 bases). With 5 bases removed from V and 3 bases from J, the gap between germline ends came to 8 bases. The germline CDR1 and CDR2 sequences are KGHSH and LQKENI. CDR3 length: 13 residues. The CDR3 bases are TGTGCCAGCTCAGAGGACATCAATCAGCCCCAGCATTTT. Its translation: CASSEDINQPQHF.

The chain combines TRBV5-1 with TRBJ2-7; D may be TRBD1 (6 bases). From germline, CDR1 is SGHRS and CDR2 YFSETQ. This CDR3 has 15 residues. The V gene lost 5 bases and the J gene lost 0 bases, with 15 bases spanning the gap. The CDR3 DNA reads TGCGCCAGCAGGACAGGCCCCCAGAGCTCCTACGAGCAGTACTTC. This codes for CASRTGPQSSYEQYF.

The V and J genes are TRBV5-1 and TRBJ2-5; 16 nucleotides line up with TRBD2. CDR3 size: 18 residues. The V gene end was trimmed by 4 bases and the J gene end by 5 bases; junction bases not matched to a gene: 11. Germline V gene data show CDR1 as SGHRS and CDR2 as YFSETQ. CDR3 sequence (DNA): TGCGCCAGCAGCCTGGGACTAGCGGGGGGGCGAGGTATGGAGACCCAGTACTTC. This translates into CASSLGLAGGRGMETQYF.

This clone was counted only a few times. This chain links TRBV19 with TRBJ1-2; tentative D call: TRBD1 (5 bases). Trimming shortened V by 3 bases and J by 8 bases, and 19 bases separated the two germline ends. From germline, CDR1 is LNHDA and CDR2 SQIVND (reference sequence). CDR3 size: 15 residues. This chain's CDR3 is CASSILTASPGGYTF. DNA for the CDR3: TGTGCCAGTAGTATTCTGACCGCTAGTCCAGGGGGCTACACCTTC.

The chain carries TRBV6-2 or TRBV6-3 and TRBJ1-2; D possibly corresponds to TRBD1 (6 bases). Germline CDR1 is MNHEY and CDR2 is SVGEGT. Trimming shortened V by 5 bases and J by 7 bases, and 8 bases separated the two germline ends. This CDR3 spans 11 amino acids. CDR3 DNA sequence: TGTGCCAGCAGTAAAGGGGGTGGCTACACCTTC. Protein product: CASSKGGGYTF.

The rearrangement uses TRBV12-3 or TRBV12-4 and TRBJ2-3; 7 bases fit TRBD1. Trimming cost V 7 bases and J 3 bases; bases outside gene matches: 4. This CDR3 contains 13 residues. CDR3 nucleotide sequence: TGTGCCAGCACGGAACAGGGGACAGATACGCAGTATTTT. Translating gives CASTEQGTDTQYF.

This chain links TRBV7-2 with TRBJ2-5; 10 bases fit TRBD2. Germline CDR1 is SGHTA and CDR2 is FQGNSA. V was clipped by 5 bases and J by 1 base; unmatched bases: 10. The CDR3 length is 17 residues. The CDR3 protein is CASSPSIAGGLQETQYF. The CDR3 DNA is TGTGCCAGCAGCCCCTCTATAGCGGGGGGACTCCAAGAGACCCAGTACTTC.

This rearrangement joins TRBV18 to TRBJ1-5, with TRBD1 matching over 8 bases. With V trimmed by 4 bases and J by 2 bases, 7 bases remained unmatched. Germline V gene lookup returns CDR1 KGHSH and CDR2 LQKENI. This CDR3 spans 16 amino acids. DNA for the CDR3: TGTGCCAGCTCACTCACAGGGGGAGTGGGCAATCAGCCCCAGCATTTT. It translates to CASSLTGGVGNQPQHF.

The chain employs TRBV7-9 and TRBJ2-5; 11 bases align to TRBD2. V was clipped by 3 bases and J by 5 bases; unmatched bases: 2. The CDR3 consists of 14 residues. Per the germline V gene, CDR1 is SEHNR and CDR2 is FQNEAQ (reference sequence). The CDR3 sequence: CASSFIAGGETQYF. In DNA, the CDR3 is TGTGCCAGCAGCTTTATAGCGGGGGGGGAGACCCAGTACTTC.

This chain joins TRBV5-1 and TRBJ1-1, with D perhaps TRBD1 (5 bases). This CDR3 is 14 amino acids long. V shed 4 bases and J shed 1 base, with 11 bases lying between them. CDR1 and CDR2 (germline): SGHRS, YFSETQ. The chain's CDR3 is CASSIATANTEAFF. CDR3 nucleotides: TGCGCCAGCAGCATTGCGACAGCGAACACTGAAGCTTTCTTT.

This chain links TRBV6-1 with TRBJ1-1; 10 bases align to TRBD1. This CDR3 is built from 16 residues. Germline V gene data show CDR1 as MNHNS and CDR2 as SASEGT. The V segment lost 4 bases and the J segment 0 bases; nucleotides outside the gene matches: 5. In DNA, the CDR3 is TGTGCCAGCAGTGGACAGGGGGCGAATATGAACACTGAAGCTTTCTTT. Translation gives CASSGQGANMNTEAFF.

As concerns this clone: The junction shows a germline mismatch at one end, possibly a read error. This chain links TRBV4-2 with TRBJ1-5; perhaps TRBD1 as D (6 bases). Germline V gene lookup returns CDR1 LGHNA and CDR2 YNFKEQ. The CDR3 has 14 amino acids. For the CDR3, the DNA is TGTGCCAGCAGCCAACCAGGGGATAATCAGTCCCAGCATTTT. Protein: CASSQPGDNQSQHF.